Listed below are T cell receptor beta chains from one sample, sequenced in a study of blood T cell repertoires in COVID-19. Assay: immunoSEQ multiplex PCR; the TCRdb copy retains only in-frame clones and omits some. The repertoire holds 70,000 to 95,000 clones, with around 89% as singletons. The sequenced sample was peripheral blood. These receptors were taken from a woman older than 75 with active COVID-19. CDR3s include the opening cysteine and the closing phenylalanine or tryptophan. The D gene is left open where the match is weak.

>TRBV19|TRBD2|TRBJ2-3
TGTGCCAGTAGTATCGGGGGGAGTACAGATACGCAGTATTTT
CASSIGGSTDTQYF
>TRBV23-1|.|TRBJ2-1
TGCGCCAGCACCGGACACTCTACAACTGAGCAGTTCTTC
CASTGHSTTEQFF
>TRBV19|TRBD1|TRBJ1-1
TGTGCCAGTAGTATGGACAGGGGGGTCACTGAAGCTTTCTTT
CASSMDRGVTEAFF
>TRBV5-1|.|TRBJ2-3
TGCGCCAGCAGCTTGGCCAGCAGCGGCACAGATACGCAGTATTTT
CASSLASSGTDTQYF
>TRBV10-1|.|TRBJ2-7
TGCGCCAGCTTAAGGGGGTACGAGCAGTACTTC
CASLRGYEQYF
>TRBV20-1|.|TRBJ2-7
TGCAGTGCTAGTGGAGGGAGTGGTTACTACGAGCAGTACTTC
CSASGGSGYYEQYF
>TRBV4-1|.|TRBJ2-7
TGCGCCAGCAGCCAAGGACTTCAATACGAGCAGTACTTC
CASSQGLQYEQYF
>TRBV5-4|.|TRBJ1-2
TGTGCCAGCAGCTTGGGGGCTCGGGCAGGGTATGGCTACACCTTC
CASSLGARAGYGYTF
>TRBV7-8|TRBD1|TRBJ1-2
TGTGCCAGCAGCTTAGGGCAGGGGGCTGATGGCTACACCTTC
CASSLGQGADGYTF
>TRBV7-6|TRBD2|TRBJ2-2
TGTGCCAGCAGCTTAGTGCTAGCGGGAGGGTCCGGGGAGCTGTTTTTT
CASSLVLAGGSGELFF
>TRBV27|TRBD1|TRBJ1-2
TGTGCCAGCCGACCCGCGTCGGGACAGGGAGTGGGCTACTCCTTC
CASRPASGQGVGYSF
>TRBV28|TRBD2|TRBJ2-3
TGTGCCAGCAGTTTATTAGCGGGAGGGGCAGATACGCAGTATTTT
CASSLLAGGADTQYF
>TRBV5-1|TRBD1|TRBJ2-2
TGCGCCAGCCAAGGTTCCGGGACAGGGATTACCGGGGAGCTGTTTTTT
CASQGSGTGITGELFF
>TRBV27|.|TRBJ2-7
TGTGCCAGCAGTTTCGGATTGAGGGGGTACGAGCAGTACTTC
CASSFGLRGYEQYF
>TRBV7-3|.|TRBJ1-6
TGTGCCAGCAGCCTCCAGGGCCCCGGAAATAATTCACCCCTCCACTTT
CASSLQGPGNNSPLHF
>TRBV28|.|TRBJ2-1
TGTGCCAGCAGTTTAAGGGGCATGAGTTTGCATGAGCAGTTCTTC
CASSLRGMSLHEQFF
>TRBV12-5|TRBD2|TRBJ2-3
TGTGCTAGTGGCCCGGGACTAGCGAGCGCAGATACGCAGTATTTT
CASGPGLASADTQYF
>TRBV7-3|TRBD2|TRBJ2-1
TGTGCCAGCAGCTTACTTCGGGAGGTCTACAATGAGCAGTTCTTC
CASSLLREVYNEQFF
>TRBV12-5|.|TRBJ2-1
TGTGCTAGTGGTTTGGAAACTTTATCCTACAATGAGCAGTTCTTC
CASGLETLSYNEQFF
>TRBV11-3|.|TRBJ2-2
TGTGCCAGCAGCTTCAGATCGAACACCGGGGAGCTGTTTTTT
CASSFRSNTGELFF